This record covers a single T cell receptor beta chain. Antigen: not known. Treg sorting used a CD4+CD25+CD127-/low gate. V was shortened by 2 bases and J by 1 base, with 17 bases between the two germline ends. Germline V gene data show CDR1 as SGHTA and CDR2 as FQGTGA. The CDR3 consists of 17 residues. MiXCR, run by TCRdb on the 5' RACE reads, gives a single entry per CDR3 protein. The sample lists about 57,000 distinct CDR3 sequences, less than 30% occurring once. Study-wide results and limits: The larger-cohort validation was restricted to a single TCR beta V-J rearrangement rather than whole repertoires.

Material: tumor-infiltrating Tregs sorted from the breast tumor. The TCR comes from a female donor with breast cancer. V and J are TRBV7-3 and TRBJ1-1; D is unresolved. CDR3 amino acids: CASSLQRVRLQNTEAFF. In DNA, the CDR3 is TGTGCCAGCAGCTTACAGAGAGTGCGGCTCCAGAACACTGAAGCTTTCTTT.